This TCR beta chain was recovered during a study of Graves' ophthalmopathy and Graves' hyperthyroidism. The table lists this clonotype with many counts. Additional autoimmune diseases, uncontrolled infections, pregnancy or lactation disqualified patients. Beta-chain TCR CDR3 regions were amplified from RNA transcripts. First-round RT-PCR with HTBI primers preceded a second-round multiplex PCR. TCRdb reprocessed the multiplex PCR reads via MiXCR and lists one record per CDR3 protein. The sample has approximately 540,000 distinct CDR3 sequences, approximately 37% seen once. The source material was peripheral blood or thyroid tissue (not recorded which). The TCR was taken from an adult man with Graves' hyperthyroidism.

The CDR3 region is CASSLAPDTQYF. The CDR3 region has the DNA TGTGCCAGCAGCTTAGCTCCGGATACGCAGTATTTT. The V and J genes are TRBV7-2 and TRBJ2-3, with unresolved D. The CDR3 length is 12 residues. V lost 0 bases and J lost 6, with 4 bases in between. Germline CDR1 reads SGHTA; CDR2 reads FQGNSA.